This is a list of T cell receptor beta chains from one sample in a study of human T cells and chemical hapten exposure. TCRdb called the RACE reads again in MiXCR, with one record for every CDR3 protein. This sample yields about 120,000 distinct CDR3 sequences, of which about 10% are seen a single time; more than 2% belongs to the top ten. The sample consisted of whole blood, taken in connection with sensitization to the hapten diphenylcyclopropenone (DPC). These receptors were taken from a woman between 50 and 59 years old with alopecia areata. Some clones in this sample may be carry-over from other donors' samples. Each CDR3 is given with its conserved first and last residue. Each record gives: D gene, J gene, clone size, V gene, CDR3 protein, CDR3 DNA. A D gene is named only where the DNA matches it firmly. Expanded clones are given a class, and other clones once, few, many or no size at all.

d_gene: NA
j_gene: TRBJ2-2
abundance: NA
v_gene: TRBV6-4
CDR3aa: CASRRDGTGELFF
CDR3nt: TGTGCCAGCCGGCGGGACGGCACCGGGGAGCTGTTTTTT

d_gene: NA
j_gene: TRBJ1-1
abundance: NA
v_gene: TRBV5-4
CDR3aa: CASSLGQSMNTEAFF
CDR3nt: TGTGCCAGCAGCTTGGGGCAGAGCATGAACACTGAAGCTTTCTTT

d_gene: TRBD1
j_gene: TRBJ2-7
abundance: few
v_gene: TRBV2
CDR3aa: CASRYRQGTYEQYF
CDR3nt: TGTGCCAGCCGTTACCGACAGGGTACCTACGAGCAGTACTTC

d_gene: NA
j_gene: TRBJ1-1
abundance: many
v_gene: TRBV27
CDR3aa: CASSPLMAINTEAFF
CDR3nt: TGTGCCAGCAGTCCTCTCATGGCAATAAACACTGAAGCTTTCTTT

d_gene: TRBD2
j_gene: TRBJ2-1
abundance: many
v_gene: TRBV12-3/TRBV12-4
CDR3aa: CASSLTSGLGWAEQFF
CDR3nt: TGTGCCAGCAGTTTAACCTCGGGACTAGGATGGGCTGAGCAGTTCTTC

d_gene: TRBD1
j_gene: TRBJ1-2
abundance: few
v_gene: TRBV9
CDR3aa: CASSAGTGEWYGYTF
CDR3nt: TGTGCCAGCAGCGCGGGGACAGGGGAGTGGTATGGCTACACCTTC

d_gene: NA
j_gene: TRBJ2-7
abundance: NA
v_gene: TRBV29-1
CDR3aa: CSVENSRRGEQYF
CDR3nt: TGCAGCGTTGAAAATTCGCGGAGAGGCGAGCAGTACTTC

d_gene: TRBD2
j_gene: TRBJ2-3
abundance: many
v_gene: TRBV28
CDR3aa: CASSLTGLAHTDTQYF
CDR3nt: TGTGCCAGCAGCCTCACCGGACTAGCACACACAGATACGCAGTATTTT

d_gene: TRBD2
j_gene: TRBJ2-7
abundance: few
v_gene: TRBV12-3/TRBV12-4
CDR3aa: CASSLAGGPYEQYF
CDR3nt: TGTGCCAGCAGTCTAGCGGGGGGCCCCTACGAGCAGTACTTC

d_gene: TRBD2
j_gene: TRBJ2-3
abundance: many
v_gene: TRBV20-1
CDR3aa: CSQRSGISTDTQYF
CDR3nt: TGCAGTCAACGTAGCGGGATATCCACAGATACGCAGTATTTT

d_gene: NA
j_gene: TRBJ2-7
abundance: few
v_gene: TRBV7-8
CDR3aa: CASSLQAYEQYF
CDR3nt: TGTGCCAGCAGCTTGCAGGCCTACGAGCAGTACTTC

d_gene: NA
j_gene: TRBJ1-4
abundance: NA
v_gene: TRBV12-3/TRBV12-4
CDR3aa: CASSLTSKEKLFF
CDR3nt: TGTGCCAGCAGTTTGACCAGCAAGGAAAAACTGTTTTTT

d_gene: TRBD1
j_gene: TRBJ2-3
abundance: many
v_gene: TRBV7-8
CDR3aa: CASSPIRDRYTDTQYF
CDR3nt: TGTGCCAGCAGCCCCATCCGGGACAGATACACAGATACGCAGTATTTT

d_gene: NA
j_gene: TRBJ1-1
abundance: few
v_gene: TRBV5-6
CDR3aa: CASSLLMNTEAFF
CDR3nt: TGTGCCAGCAGCCTTCTGATGAACACTGAAGCTTTCTTT

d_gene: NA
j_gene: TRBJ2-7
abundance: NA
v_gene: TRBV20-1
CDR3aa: CSATGGLGPYEQYF
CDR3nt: TGCAGTGCGACCGGGGGGCTAGGGCCCTACGAGCAGTACTTC

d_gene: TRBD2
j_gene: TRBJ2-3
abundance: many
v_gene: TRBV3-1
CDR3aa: CASSQEGAGGPDTQYF
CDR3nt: TGTGCCAGCAGCCAAGAAGGAGCGGGAGGCCCTGATACGCAGTATTTT

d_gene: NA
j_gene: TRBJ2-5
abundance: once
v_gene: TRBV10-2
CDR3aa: CASSGYSGETQYF
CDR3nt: TGCGCCAGCAGTGGATACTCGGGGGAGACCCAGTACTTC

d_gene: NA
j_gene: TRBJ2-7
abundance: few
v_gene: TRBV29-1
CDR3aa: CSAGHGYEQYF
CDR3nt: TGCAGCGCTGGACATGGGTACGAGCAGTACTTC

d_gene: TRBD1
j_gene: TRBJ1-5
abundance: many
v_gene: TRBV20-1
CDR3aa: CSARGTGGGNQPQHF
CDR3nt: TGCAGTGCTAGAGGGACAGGGGGCGGGAATCAGCCCCAGCATTTT

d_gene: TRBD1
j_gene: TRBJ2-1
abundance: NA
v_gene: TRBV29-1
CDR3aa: CSVGQGDSEQFF
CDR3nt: TGCAGCGTAGGACAGGGGGATAGTGAGCAGTTCTTC

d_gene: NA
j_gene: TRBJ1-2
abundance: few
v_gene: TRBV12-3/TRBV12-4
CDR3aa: CASSLATRGGYTF
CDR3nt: TGTGCCAGCAGTTTAGCGACAAGGGGTGGCTACACCTTC

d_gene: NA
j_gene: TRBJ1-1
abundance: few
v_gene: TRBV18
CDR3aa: CASSPGEGTEAFF
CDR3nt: TGTGCCAGCTCACCAGGGGAGGGCACTGAAGCTTTCTTT

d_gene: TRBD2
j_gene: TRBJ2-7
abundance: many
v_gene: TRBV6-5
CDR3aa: CASSRGGEMGYEQYF
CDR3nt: TGTGCCAGCAGTCGGGGGGGGGAGATGGGGTACGAGCAGTACTTC

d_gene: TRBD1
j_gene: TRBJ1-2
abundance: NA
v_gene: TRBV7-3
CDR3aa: CASSLMGQGEVGYTF
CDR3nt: TGTGCCAGCAGCTTGATGGGACAGGGGGAAGTTGGCTACACCTTC

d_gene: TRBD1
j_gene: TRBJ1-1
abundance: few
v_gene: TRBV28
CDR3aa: CASSMGQHNTEAFF
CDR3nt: TGTGCCAGCAGCATGGGACAGCACAACACTGAAGCTTTCTTT

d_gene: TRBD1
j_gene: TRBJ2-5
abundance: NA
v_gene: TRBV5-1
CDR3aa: CASSLAGQGARVEETQYF
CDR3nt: TGCGCCAGCAGCTTGGCAGGACAGGGGGCGCGGGTAGAAGAGACCCAGTACTTC

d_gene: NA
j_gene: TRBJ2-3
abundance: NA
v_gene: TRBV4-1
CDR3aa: CASSPGRAGDTQYF
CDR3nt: TGCGCCAGCAGCCCCGGTAGGGCGGGGGATACGCAGTATTTT

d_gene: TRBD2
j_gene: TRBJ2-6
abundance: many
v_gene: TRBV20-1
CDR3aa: CSARGLAGHSGANVLTF
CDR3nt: TGCAGTGCTAGAGGACTAGCGGGCCACTCTGGGGCCAACGTCCTGACTTTC

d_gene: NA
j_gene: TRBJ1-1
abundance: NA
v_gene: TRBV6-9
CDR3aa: CASRDTGSTEAFF
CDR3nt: TGTGCCAGCAGAGATACGGGGAGCACTGAAGCTTTCTTT

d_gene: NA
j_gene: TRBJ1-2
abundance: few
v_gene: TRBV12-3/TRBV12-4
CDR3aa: CASSYVPRINGYTF
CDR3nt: TGTGCCAGCAGTTACGTCCCCAGGATTAATGGCTACACCTTC

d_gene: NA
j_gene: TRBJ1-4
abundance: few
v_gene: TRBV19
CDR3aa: CASSVHLAAEKLFF
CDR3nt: TGTGCCAGTAGTGTACACCTAGCAGCGGAAAAACTGTTTTTT

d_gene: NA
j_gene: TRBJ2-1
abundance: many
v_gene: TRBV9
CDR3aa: CASSVTPSGLNEQFF
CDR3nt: TGTGCCAGCAGCGTAACCCCCTCAGGTCTCAATGAGCAGTTCTTC

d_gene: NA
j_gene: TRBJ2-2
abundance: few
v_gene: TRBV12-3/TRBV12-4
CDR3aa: CASSGDGLYTGELFF
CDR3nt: TGTGCCAGCAGCGGGGACGGACTTTACACCGGGGAGCTGTTTTTT

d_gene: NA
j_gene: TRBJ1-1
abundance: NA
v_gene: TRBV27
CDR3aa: CASSATGSSEAFF
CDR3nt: TGTGCCAGCAGTGCCACAGGGAGTTCTGAAGCTTTCTTT

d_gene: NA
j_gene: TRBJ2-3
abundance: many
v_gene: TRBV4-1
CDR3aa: CASSQEGDTQYF
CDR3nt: TGCGCCAGCAGCCAAGAGGGAGATACGCAGTATTTT

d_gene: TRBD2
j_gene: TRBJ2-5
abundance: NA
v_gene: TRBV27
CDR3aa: CASSPYLAGDGETQYF
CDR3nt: TGTGCCAGCAGTCCCTACTTAGCGGGAGACGGAGAGACCCAGTACTTC

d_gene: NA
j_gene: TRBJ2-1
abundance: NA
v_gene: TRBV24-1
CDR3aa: CATSDLQGSRTNEQFF
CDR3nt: TGTGCCACCAGTGATTTGCAAGGCAGCCGTACGAATGAGCAGTTCTTC

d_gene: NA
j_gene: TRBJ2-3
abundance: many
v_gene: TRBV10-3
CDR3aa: CAISESGRGSTDTQYF
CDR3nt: TGTGCCATCAGTGAGTCGGGGCGCGGCAGCACAGATACGCAGTATTTT

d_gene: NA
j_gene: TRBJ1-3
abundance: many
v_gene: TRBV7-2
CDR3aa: CASSSQGTGNTIYF
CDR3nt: TGTGCCAGCAGCTCACAGGGTACTGGAAACACCATATATTTT

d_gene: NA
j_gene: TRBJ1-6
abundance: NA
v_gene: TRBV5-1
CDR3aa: CASNSGTYNSPLHF
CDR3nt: TGCGCCAGCAACTCCGGGACCTATAATTCACCCCTCCACTTT

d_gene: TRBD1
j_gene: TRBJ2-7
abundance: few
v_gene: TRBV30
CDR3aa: CARSGTGGYEQYF
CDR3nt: TGTGCCAGATCCGGGACAGGGGGGTACGAGCAGTACTTC

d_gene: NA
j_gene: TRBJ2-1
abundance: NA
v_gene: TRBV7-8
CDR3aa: CASSFYPGSYNEQFF
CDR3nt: TGTGCCAGCAGCTTTTACCCCGGGTCCTACAATGAGCAGTTCTTC

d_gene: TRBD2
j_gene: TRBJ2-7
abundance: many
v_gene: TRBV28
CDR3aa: CASSLLAGVDNEQYF
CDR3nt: TGTGCCAGCAGTTTACTAGCGGGAGTAGATAACGAGCAGTACTTC

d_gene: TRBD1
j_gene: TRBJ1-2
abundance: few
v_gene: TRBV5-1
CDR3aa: CASSPTDRGASDGYTF
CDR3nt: TGCGCCAGCAGCCCTACCGACAGGGGGGCATCTGATGGCTACACCTTC

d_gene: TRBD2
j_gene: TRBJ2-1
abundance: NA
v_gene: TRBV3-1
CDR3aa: CASSHPGGYNEQFF
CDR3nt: TGTGCCAGCAGCCACCCGGGGGGTTACAATGAGCAGTTCTTC

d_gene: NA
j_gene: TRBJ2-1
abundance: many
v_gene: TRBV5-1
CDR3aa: CASSPEGTASYNEQFF
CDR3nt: TGCGCCAGCAGCCCCGAGGGGACGGCCTCCTACAATGAGCAGTTCTTC

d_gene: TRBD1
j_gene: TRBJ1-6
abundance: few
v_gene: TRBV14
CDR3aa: CASSPTGAPYSPLHF
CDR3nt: TGTGCCAGCAGCCCGACAGGGGCCCCATATTCACCCCTCCACTTT

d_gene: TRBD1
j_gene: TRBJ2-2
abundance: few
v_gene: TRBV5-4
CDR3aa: CASSTGTGGPGELFF
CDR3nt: TGTGCCAGCAGTACCGGGACAGGGGGGCCCGGGGAGCTGTTTTTT

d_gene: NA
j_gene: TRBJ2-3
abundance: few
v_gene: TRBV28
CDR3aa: CASSLTAVTDTQYF
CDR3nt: TGTGCCAGCAGTTTAACGGCGGTCACAGATACGCAGTATTTT

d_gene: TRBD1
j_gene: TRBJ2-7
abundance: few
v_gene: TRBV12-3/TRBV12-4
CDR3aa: CASSSGTGAEQYF
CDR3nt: TGTGCCAGCAGCTCCGGGACAGGGGCCGAGCAGTACTTC

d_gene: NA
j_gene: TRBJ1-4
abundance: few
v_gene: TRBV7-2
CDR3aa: CASSLATLSDRTEKLFF
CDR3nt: TGTGCCAGCAGCTTAGCCACACTCTCGGACCGTACAGAAAAACTGTTTTTT

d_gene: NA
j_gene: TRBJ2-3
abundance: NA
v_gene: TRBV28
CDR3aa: CASSRGLFTDDTQYF
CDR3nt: TGTGCCAGCAGCCGCGGGCTTTTCACCGACGATACGCAGTATTTT

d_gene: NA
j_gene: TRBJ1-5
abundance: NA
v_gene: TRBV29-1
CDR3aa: CSVGSSNQPQHF
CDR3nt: TGCAGCGTTGGGTCCAGTAATCAGCCCCAGCATTTT

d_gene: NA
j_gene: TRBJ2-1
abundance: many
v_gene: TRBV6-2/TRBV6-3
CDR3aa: CASSYTSGAQEQFF
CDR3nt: TGTGCCAGCAGTTATACCTCCGGGGCGCAGGAGCAGTTCTTC

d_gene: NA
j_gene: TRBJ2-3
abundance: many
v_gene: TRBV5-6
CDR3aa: CASSYPDLSTQYF
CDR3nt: TGTGCCAGCAGCTACCCGGACTTAAGTACGCAGTATTTT

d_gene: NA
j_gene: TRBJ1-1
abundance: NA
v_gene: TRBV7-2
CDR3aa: CASSPVEGTEAFF
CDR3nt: TGTGCCAGCAGCCCCGTGGAGGGCACTGAAGCTTTCTTT

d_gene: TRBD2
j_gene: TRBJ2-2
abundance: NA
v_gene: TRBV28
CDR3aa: CASRNGLAGMHGELFF
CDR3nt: TGTGCCAGCAGAAACGGACTAGCGGGGATGCACGGGGAGCTGTTTTTT

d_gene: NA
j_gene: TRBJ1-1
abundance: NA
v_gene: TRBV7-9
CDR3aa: CASSSTEAFF
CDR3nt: TGTGCCAGCAGCTCCACTGAAGCTTTCTTT

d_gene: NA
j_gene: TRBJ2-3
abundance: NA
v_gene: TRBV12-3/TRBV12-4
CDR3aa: CASSPITTDTQYF
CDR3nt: TGTGCCAGCAGCCCGATCACCACAGATACGCAGTATTTT